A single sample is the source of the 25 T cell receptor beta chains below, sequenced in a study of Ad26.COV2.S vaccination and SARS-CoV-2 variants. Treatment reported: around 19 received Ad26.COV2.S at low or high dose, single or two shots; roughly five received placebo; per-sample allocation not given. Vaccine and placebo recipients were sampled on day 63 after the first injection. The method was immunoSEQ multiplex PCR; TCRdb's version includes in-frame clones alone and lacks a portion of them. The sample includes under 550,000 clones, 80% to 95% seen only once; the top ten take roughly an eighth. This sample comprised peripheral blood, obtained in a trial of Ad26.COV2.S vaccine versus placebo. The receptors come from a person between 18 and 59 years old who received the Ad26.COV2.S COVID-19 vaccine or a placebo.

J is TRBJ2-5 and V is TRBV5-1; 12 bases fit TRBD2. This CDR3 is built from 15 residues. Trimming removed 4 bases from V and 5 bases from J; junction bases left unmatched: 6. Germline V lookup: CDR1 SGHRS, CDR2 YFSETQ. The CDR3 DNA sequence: TGCGCCAGCAGCCGGGGGACTAGCGGGTGGGAGACCCAGTACTTC. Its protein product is CASSRGTSGWETQYF.

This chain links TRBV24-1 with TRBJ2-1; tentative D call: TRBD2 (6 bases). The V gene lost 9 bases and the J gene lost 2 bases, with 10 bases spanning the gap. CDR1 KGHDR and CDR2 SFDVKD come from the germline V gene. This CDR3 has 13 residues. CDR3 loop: CATQGGAYNEQFF. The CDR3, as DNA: TGTGCCACCCAGGGAGGCGCCTACAATGAGCAGTTCTTC.

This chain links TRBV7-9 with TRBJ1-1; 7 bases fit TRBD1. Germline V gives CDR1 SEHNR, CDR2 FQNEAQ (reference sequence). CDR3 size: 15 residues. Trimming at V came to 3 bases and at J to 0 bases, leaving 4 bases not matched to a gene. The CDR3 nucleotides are TGTGCCAGCAGCTTTGACAGGGTTATGAACACTGAAGCTTTCTTT. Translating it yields CASSFDRVMNTEAFF. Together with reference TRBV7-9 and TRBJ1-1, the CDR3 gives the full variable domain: DTGVSQNPRHKITKRGQNVTFRCDPISEHNRLYWYRQTLGQGPEFLTYFQNEAQLEKSRLLSDRFSAERPKGSFSTLEIQRTEQGDSAMYLCASSFDRVMNTEAFFGQGTRLTVV.

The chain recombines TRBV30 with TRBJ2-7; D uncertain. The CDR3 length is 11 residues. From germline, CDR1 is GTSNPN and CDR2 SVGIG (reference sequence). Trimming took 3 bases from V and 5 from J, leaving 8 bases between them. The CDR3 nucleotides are TGTGCCTGGAGCCAGCGACACGAGCAGTACTTC. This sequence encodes CAWSQRHEQYF.

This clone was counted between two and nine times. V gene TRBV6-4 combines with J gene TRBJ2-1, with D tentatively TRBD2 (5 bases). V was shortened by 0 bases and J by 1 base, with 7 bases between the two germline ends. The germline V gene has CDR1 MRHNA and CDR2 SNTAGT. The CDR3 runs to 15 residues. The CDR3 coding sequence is TGTGCCAGCAGTGACTCCAGCGGTTCCTACAATGAGCAGTTCTTC. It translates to CASSDSSGSYNEQFF.

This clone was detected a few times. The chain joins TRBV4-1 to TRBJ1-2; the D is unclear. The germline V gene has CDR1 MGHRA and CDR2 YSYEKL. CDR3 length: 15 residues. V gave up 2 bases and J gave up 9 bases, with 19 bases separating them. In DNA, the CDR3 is TGCGCCAGCAGCCAACCACGAGGACTTTCTAATAGCTACACCTTC. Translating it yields CASSQPRGLSNSYTF.

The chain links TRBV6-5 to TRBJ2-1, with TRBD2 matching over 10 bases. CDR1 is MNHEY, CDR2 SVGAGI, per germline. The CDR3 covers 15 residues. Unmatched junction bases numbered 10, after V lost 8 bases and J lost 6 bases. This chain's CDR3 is CASAGLAGVGNEQFF. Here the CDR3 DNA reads TGTGCCAGCGCGGGTCTAGCGGGAGTAGGCAATGAGCAGTTCTTC.

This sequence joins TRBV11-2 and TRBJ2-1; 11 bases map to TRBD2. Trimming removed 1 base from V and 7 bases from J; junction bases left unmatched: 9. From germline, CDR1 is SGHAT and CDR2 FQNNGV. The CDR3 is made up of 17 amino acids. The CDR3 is CASSLGGTSGSSNEQFF. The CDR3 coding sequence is TGTGCCAGCAGCTTAGGGGGCACTAGCGGGAGCTCTAATGAGCAGTTCTTC.

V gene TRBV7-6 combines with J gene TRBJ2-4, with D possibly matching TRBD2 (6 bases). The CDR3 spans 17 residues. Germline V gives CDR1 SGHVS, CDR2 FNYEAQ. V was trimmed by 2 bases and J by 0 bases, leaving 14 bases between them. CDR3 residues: CASSLTPTSLAKNIQYF. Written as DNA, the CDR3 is TGTGCCAGCAGCTTAACCCCGACTAGTTTAGCCAAAAACATTCAGTACTTC.

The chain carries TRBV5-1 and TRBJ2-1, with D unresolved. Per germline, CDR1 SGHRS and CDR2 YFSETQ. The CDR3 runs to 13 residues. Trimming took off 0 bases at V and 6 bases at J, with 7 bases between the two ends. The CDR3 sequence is CASSLASGNEQFF. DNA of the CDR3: TGCGCCAGCAGCTTGGCCTCGGGCAATGAGCAGTTCTTC.

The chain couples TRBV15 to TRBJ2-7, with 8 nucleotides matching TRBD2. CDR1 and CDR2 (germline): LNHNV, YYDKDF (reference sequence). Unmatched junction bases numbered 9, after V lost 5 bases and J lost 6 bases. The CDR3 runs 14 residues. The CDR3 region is CATSVSGRRREQYF. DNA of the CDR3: TGTGCCACCAGCGTCAGCGGGAGAAGGCGCGAGCAGTACTTC.

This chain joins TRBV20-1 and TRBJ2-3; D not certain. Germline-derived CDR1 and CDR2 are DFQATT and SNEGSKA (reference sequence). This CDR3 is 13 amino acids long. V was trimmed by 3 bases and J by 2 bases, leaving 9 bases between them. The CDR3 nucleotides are TGCAGTGCTAGTCATGCGGCCACAGATACGCAGTATTTT. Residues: CSASHAATDTQYF.

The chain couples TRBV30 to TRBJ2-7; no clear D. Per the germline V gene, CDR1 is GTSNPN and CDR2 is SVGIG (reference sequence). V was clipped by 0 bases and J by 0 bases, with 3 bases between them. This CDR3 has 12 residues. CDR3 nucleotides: TGTGCCTGGAGTGTCGGCTCCTACGAGCAGTACTTC. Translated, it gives CAWSVGSYEQYF.

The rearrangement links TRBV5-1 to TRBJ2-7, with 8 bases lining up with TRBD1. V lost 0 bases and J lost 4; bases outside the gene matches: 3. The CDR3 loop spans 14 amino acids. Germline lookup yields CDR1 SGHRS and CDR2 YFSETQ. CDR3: CASSLGTGMYEQYF. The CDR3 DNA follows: TGCGCCAGCAGCTTGGGGACAGGGATGTACGAGCAGTACTTC.

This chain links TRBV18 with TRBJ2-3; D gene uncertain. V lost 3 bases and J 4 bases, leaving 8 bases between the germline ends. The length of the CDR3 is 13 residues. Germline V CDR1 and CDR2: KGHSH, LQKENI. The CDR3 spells CASSPPNSDTQYF. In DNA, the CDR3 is TGTGCCAGCTCACCGCCCAACTCAGATACGCAGTATTTT.

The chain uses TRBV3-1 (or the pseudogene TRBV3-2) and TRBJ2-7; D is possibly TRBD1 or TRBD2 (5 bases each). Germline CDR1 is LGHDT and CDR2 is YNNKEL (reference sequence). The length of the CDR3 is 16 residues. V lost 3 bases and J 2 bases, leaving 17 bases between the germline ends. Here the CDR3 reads CASSHRRGLVAYEQYF. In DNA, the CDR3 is TGTGCCAGCAGCCATCGACGGGGCCTAGTCGCCTACGAGCAGTACTTC.

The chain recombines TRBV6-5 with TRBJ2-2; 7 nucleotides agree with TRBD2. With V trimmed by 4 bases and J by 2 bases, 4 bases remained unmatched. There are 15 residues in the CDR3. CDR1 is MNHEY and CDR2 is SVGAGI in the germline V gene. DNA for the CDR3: TGTGCCAGCAGTTTGGGACTACCTAACACCGGGGAGCTGTTTTTT. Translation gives CASSLGLPNTGELFF.

CDR3 bases: TGTGCCAGCAGTTACCCTCGGAGCTCCTACGAGCAGTACTTC. Protein sequence: CASSYPRSSYEQYF. This rearrangement joins TRBV6-2 or TRBV6-3 to TRBJ2-7; no firm D call. The CDR3 consists of 14 residues. Germline-derived CDR1 and CDR2 are MNHEY and SVGEGT. Trimming cost V 2 bases and J 0 bases, with 8 bases left between them.

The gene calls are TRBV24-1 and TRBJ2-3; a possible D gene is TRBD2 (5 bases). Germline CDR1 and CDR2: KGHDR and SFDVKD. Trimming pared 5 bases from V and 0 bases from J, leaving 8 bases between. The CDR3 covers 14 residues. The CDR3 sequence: CATSAGGSTDTQYF. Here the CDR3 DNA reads TGTGCCACCAGTGCCGGCGGGAGCACAGATACGCAGTATTTT.

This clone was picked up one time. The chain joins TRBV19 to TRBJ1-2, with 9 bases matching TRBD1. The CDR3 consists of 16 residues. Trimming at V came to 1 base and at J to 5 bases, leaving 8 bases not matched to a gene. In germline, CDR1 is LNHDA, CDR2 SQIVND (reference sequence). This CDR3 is CASSIGTGAGVYGYTF. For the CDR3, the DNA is TGTGCCAGTAGTATAGGGACAGGGGCCGGAGTATATGGCTACACCTTC.

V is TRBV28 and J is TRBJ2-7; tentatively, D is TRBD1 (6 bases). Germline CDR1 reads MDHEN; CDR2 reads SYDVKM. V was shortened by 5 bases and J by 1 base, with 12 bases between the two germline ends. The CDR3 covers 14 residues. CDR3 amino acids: CASSNAGTSYEQYF. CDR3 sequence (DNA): TGTGCCAGCAGTAACGCCGGGACATCCTACGAGCAGTACTTC.

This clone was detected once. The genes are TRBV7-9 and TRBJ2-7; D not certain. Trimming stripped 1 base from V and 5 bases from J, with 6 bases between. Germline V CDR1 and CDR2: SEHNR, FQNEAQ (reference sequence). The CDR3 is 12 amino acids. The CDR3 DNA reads TGTGCCAGCAGCTTAGGAGAAAACGAGCAGTACTTC. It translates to CASSLGENEQYF.

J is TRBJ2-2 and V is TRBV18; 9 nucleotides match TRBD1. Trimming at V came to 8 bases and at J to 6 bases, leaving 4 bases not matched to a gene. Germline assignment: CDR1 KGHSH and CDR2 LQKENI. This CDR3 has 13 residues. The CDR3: CASRDRVAGELFF. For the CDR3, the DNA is TGTGCCAGCCGGGACAGGGTGGCCGGGGAGCTGTTTTTT.

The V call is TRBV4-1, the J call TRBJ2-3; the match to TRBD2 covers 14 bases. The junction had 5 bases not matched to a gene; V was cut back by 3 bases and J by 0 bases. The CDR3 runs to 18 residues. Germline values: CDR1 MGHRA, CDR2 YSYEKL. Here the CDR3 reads CASSHAGTSGSSTDTQYF. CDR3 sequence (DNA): TGCGCCAGCAGCCATGCCGGGACTAGCGGGAGCAGCACAGATACGCAGTATTTT.

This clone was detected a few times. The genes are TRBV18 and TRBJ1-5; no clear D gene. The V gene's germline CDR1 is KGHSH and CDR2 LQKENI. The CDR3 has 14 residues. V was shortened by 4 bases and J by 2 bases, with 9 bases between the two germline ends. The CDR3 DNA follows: TGTGCCAGCTCACTTTATGGAGGCAATCAGCCCCAGCATTTT. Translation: CASSLYGGNQPQHF.